This T cell receptor (beta chain) derives from a study of neurological immune-mediated disorders. The ends were cut back, 4 bases at V and 1 base at J, with 13 bases in the middle. Per germline, CDR1 MGHDK and CDR2 SYGVNS. CDR3 length: 15 amino acids. This clonotype was picked up many times. TCRdb re-analysed the 5' RACE reads in MiXCR, keeping a single row per CDR3 protein. Of around 30,000 distinct CDR3 sequences in the sample, about 2.6% were seen once. The TCR comes from a woman between 45 and 65 years old with multiple sclerosis. The specimen was PBMCs. J is TRBJ1-1 and V is TRBV25-1; D perhaps matches TRBD1 (6 bases). This CDR3 reads CASSGGWGANTEAFF. The CDR3, as DNA: TGTGCCAGCAGTGGGGGTTGGGGGGCGAACACTGAAGCTTTCTTT.